This record covers a single T cell receptor (beta chain). The sample originates from a study of blood T cell repertoires in COVID-19. Turning to the study itself: The origin of the acute and convalescent COVID-19 samples was the United States, Italy and Spain. T cells, B-cell-depleted T cells, or PBMCs supplied cDNA or gDNA.

In the authors' methods: Amplified reference gene primers provided the basis for estimating nucleated cell counts. The method was immunoSEQ multiplex PCR; TCRdb's version includes in-frame clones alone and lacks a portion of them. Clone size and V and J calls were adopted from that table, with D and trimming inferred from the DNA. Of fewer than 100,000 clones listed, about 76% are singletons. Losses at the gene ends were 4 bases for V and 5 bases for J; bases not matched to a gene: 14. CDR1 is MGHRA, CDR2 YSYEKL, per germline. CDR3 length: 19 amino acids. The clonotype originates from a human donor in a cohort sampled during active COVID-19. Sequenced material: peripheral blood. The rearrangement links TRBV4-1 to TRBJ2-3, with 14 nucleotides matching TRBD2. The CDR3 is CASSPQSPRLAGGQDTQYF. The CDR3 nucleotides read TGCGCCAGCAGCCCCCAAAGTCCTAGACTAGCGGGAGGGCAAGATACGCAGTATTTT.